The 32 T cell receptor beta chains below all came from one sample that was sequenced in a study of blood T cell repertoires in COVID-19. Only in-frame clones appear in the TCRdb table, and some are missing; sequencing was by immunoSEQ multiplex PCR. The table includes roughly 100,000 clones, about 77% detected once. The specimen sequenced was peripheral blood. The receptors shown here come from an elderly woman with acute or convalescent COVID-19.

This chain connects TRBV3-1 (or the pseudogene TRBV3-2) to TRBJ1-1, with D uncertain. The V end lost 4 bases, the J end lost 3 bases, and 6 bases lay between the germline ends. The CDR3 consists of 12 residues. Germline assignment: CDR1 LGHDT and CDR2 YNNKEL (reference sequence). For the CDR3, the DNA is TGTGCCAGCAGCCGCGGGGACACTGAAGCTTTCTTT. The encoded protein is CASSRGDTEAFF.

The J gene is TRBJ1-4, the V gene TRBV27; D gene uncertain. The V gene's germline CDR1 is MNHEY and CDR2 SMNVEV (reference sequence). The CDR3 runs to 11 residues. V was trimmed by 7 bases and J by 10 bases, leaving 10 bases between them. The CDR3 nucleotides are TGTGCCAGCATCTCGAACGGAAAACTGTTTTTT. This encodes CASISNGKLFF.

V gene TRBV12-5 combines with J gene TRBJ1-2; D perhaps matches TRBD1 (5 bases). Germline assignment: CDR1 LGHNT and CDR2 FRNRAP. The ends were cut back, 8 bases at V and 0 bases at J, with 10 bases in the middle. CDR3 length: 13 amino acids. CDR3 protein: CASSRDSNYGYTF. The CDR3 bases are TGTGCTAGTTCCCGGGACTCTAACTATGGCTACACCTTC.

The chain links TRBV6-5 to TRBJ1-5; 7 bases line up with TRBD1. The junction had 2 bases not matched to a gene; V was cut back by 6 bases and J by 3 bases. Germline V gene data show CDR1 as MNHEY and CDR2 as SVGAGI. The length of the CDR3 is 13 residues. CDR3 nucleotide sequence: TGTGCCAGCAGGGGGACAGTCAATCAGCCCCAGCATTTT. It codes for CASRGTVNQPQHF.

This clone was observed once. The rearrangement joins TRBV4-1 to TRBJ2-7, with 9 positions matching TRBD1. CDR1 is MGHRA and CDR2 is YSYEKL in the germline V gene. The CDR3 sequence is 16 residues long. Trimming removed 2 bases from V and 5 bases from J; junction bases left unmatched: 10. CDR3: CASSQILGQGPHEQYF. The CDR3 DNA sequence: TGCGCCAGCAGCCAAATCTTGGGACAGGGACCCCACGAGCAGTACTTC.

This chain connects TRBV7-2 to TRBJ2-2; 11 bases are a match to TRBD1. This CDR3 comprises 15 residues. V shed 2 bases, J shed 7 bases, and the junction held 3 bases outside the gene matches. Germline loops: CDR1 SGHTA, CDR2 FQGNSA. CDR3 nucleotide sequence: TGTGCCAGCAGCTTAAGGACAGGGGGCGGCGGGGAGCTGTTTTTT. This translates into CASSLRTGGGGELFF.

In this sample, this clone turned up a few times. The chain carries TRBV6-5 and TRBJ1-5, with a tentative D call TRBD1 (5 bases). With 6 bases removed from V and 4 bases from J, the gap between germline ends came to 13 bases. Germline-derived CDR1 and CDR2 are MNHEY and SVGAGI. CDR3 length equals 14 residues. The CDR3 sequence: CASRAQAGNQPQHF. CDR3 bases: TGTGCCAGCAGGGCACAGGCTGGTAATCAGCCCCAGCATTTT.

The chain uses TRBV7-2 and TRBJ2-1, with D maybe TRBD1 (6 bases). V lost 2 bases to trimming and J lost 6 bases, with 14 bases between them. The CDR3 contains 15 residues. Germline CDR1 SGHTA, CDR2 FQGNSA. CDR3 protein: CASSLQGTWSNEQFF. The DNA for the CDR3 is TGTGCCAGCAGCTTACAGGGGACGTGGAGCAATGAGCAGTTCTTC.

The chain carries TRBV28 and TRBJ2-1; D possibly corresponds to TRBD2 (5 bases). The CDR3 extends over 15 amino acids. Germline lookup yields CDR1 MDHEN and CDR2 SYDVKM. V dropped 3 bases and J dropped 4 bases, with 13 bases sitting between them. CDR3 sequence (DNA): TGTGCCAGCAGTTTGGTGACGACTATATACAATGAGCAGTTCTTC. Translation gives CASSLVTTIYNEQFF.

V usage is TRBV7-2 and J usage is TRBJ2-5, with TRBD2 matching 10 bases. CDR1 and CDR2 from the germline V gene are SGHTA and FQGNSA. There are 16 residues in the CDR3. With 2 bases clipped from V and 5 bases from J, the junction kept 8 bases outside the gene matches. The CDR3 DNA reads TGTGCCAGCAGCTTAACTATAGCGGGGGGATCGGAGACCCAGTACTTC. This translates into CASSLTIAGGSETQYF.

This clone showed up just a few times. This chain links TRBV27 with TRBJ2-3; possibly TRBD1 for D (6 bases). Germline CDR1 reads MNHEY; CDR2 reads SMNVEV (reference sequence). The CDR3 has 13 residues. The germline V and J ends were trimmed by 8 bases and 2 bases, with 11 bases remaining between them. The CDR3 spells CASRDTNTDTQYF. As DNA, the CDR3 is TGTGCCAGCCGGGACACCAACACAGATACGCAGTATTTT.

The CDR3 sequence is CASSQGSQLLNYGYTF. The CDR3 DNA reads TGTGCCAGCAGCCAAGGGAGTCAGCTTCTCAACTATGGCTACACCTTC. This chain uses TRBV14 with TRBJ1-2; D uncertain. The V end was cut by 1 base, the J end by 2 bases, with 14 bases between. CDR1 and CDR2 from the germline V gene are SGHDN and FVKESK. The CDR3 totals 16 residues.

This chain links TRBV19 with TRBJ1-2, with a weak D call TRBD1 (6 bases). V lost 4 bases to trimming and J lost 2 bases, with 11 bases between them. CDR3 length equals 14 residues. Per germline, CDR1 LNHDA and CDR2 SQIVND (reference sequence). The CDR3, as DNA: TGTGCCAGTAGTAGTCAGGGGACCAACTATGGCTACACCTTC. Translating it yields CASSSQGTNYGYTF.

The chain uses TRBV7-2 and TRBJ2-1; TRBD2 matches at 8 bases. CDR1 is SGHTA, CDR2 FQGNSA, per germline. V shed 5 bases, J shed 0 bases, and the junction held 3 bases outside the gene matches. CDR3 length: 15 amino acids. CDR3 in DNA: TGTGCCAGCAGCCGCGGGAGGTACTCCTACAATGAGCAGTTCTTC. Protein product: CASSRGRYSYNEQFF.

V is TRBV25-1 and J is TRBJ1-2, with D possibly TRBD1 on 5 matching bases. Trimming cost V 4 bases and J 4 bases, with 19 bases left between them. The CDR3 sequence is 16 residues long. Germline lookup yields CDR1 MGHDK and CDR2 SYGVNS. CDR3 region: CASSAPGVRLAYGYTF. CDR3 in DNA: TGTGCCAGCAGTGCCCCGGGGGTTCGGTTGGCCTATGGCTACACCTTC.

The rearrangement links TRBV28 to TRBJ1-6; no clear D. V was cut by 6 bases and J by 11 bases, with 14 bases left in between. The CDR3 contains 13 residues. Looked up from germline, CDR1 is MDHEN and CDR2 is SYDVKM. DNA for the CDR3: TGTGCCAGCAGGGGAACACGGGAGGCACCCCTCCACTTT. It specifies CASRGTREAPLHF.

This sequence joins TRBV9 and TRBJ1-1, with D possibly being TRBD1 (5 bases). The CDR3 covers 13 residues. Deletions cut 3 bases from V and 5 bases from J, with 11 bases between. The germline CDR1 and CDR2 sequences are SGDLS and YYNGEE. The CDR3 DNA is TGTGCCAGCAGCGGCGGGGGGAAGACTGAAGCTTTCTTT. This gives the protein CASSGGGKTEAFF.

This clone was found once. This chain joins TRBV12-5 and TRBJ2-7, with D tentatively TRBD1 (5 bases). Germline CDR1 LGHNT, CDR2 FRNRAP. Trimming shortened V by 5 bases and J by 3 bases, and 23 bases separated the two germline ends. The CDR3 is 17 amino acids. CDR3 DNA sequence: TGTGCTAGTGGTGGGGCGAAGGTTTGGGGAAACAGCTACGAGCAGTACTTC. This translates into CASGGAKVWGNSYEQYF.

The chain combines TRBV10-3 with TRBJ2-5; TRBD2 matches 10 bases. V trimming: 2 bases; J trimming: 3 bases; junction bases outside the gene matches: 15. The CDR3 extends over 19 amino acids. Per the germline V gene, CDR1 is ENHRY and CDR2 is SYGVKD. CDR3 DNA: TGTGCCATCAGTGAGACGGCAGCTCTAGCGGGAGTTGGAGAAGAGACCCAGTACTTC. The encoded protein is CAISETAALAGVGEETQYF.

The gene calls are TRBV9 and TRBJ1-3; the D gene is possibly TRBD1 (6 bases). From germline, CDR1 is SGDLS and CDR2 YYNGEE. This CDR3 has 15 amino acids. V was cut by 4 bases and J by 2 bases, with 13 bases left in between. The CDR3 is CASSPLDRPGNTIYF. CDR3 nucleotides: TGTGCCAGCAGCCCTCTTGACAGGCCTGGAAACACCATATATTTT.

This rearrangement joins TRBV2 to TRBJ2-5; D call uncertain. The V gene lost 5 bases and the J gene lost 1 base, with 11 bases spanning the gap. Germline CDR1 SNHLY, CDR2 FYNNEI. CDR3 length: 14 residues. CDR3 residues: CASSKDTSQETQYF. DNA for the CDR3: TGTGCCAGCAGTAAAGACACCAGCCAAGAGACCCAGTACTTC.

The V and J genes are TRBV5-4 and TRBJ2-7; 12 bases agree with TRBD1. CDR1 SGHNT and CDR2 YYREEE come from the germline V gene (reference sequence). After removal of 4 bases from V and 6 bases from J, the junction contained 5 bases not matched to a gene. There are 14 residues in the CDR3. CDR3 coding DNA: TGTGCCAGCAGCCCCGGGACAGGGGGCCTCGAGCAGTACTTC. Its protein is CASSPGTGGLEQYF.

The chain's CDR3 is CASTQPGQPEAFF. The CDR3 DNA is TGTGCCAGCACCCAACCAGGACAGCCCGAAGCTTTCTTT. The rearrangement joins TRBV28 to TRBJ1-1; a weak D match, TRBD1 (6 bases). There are 13 residues in the CDR3. V gave up 7 bases and J gave up 8 bases, with 17 bases separating them. Germline CDR1 MDHEN, CDR2 SYDVKM.

The chain has TRBV29-1 and TRBJ2-3, with 7 bases lining up with TRBD1. The CDR3 runs 12 residues. Germline CDR1 and CDR2: SQVTM and ANQGSEA. V shed 3 bases and J 4 bases; nucleotides not matched to a gene: 1. CDR3 region: CSVDRGSDTQYF. The CDR3 DNA reads as TGCAGCGTTGACAGGGGGTCAGATACGCAGTATTTT.

This clone was seen ten or more times. This chain's CDR3 is CASSDRGVADNEQFF. The CDR3 DNA sequence: TGTGCCAGCAGCGACAGGGGGGTCGCCGACAATGAGCAGTTCTTC. The V gene is TRBV5-4, the J gene TRBJ2-1, with 9 bases lining up with TRBD1. From germline, CDR1 is SGHNT and CDR2 YYREEE (reference sequence). The CDR3 sequence is 15 residues long. Germline trimming cut 4 bases from V and 5 bases from J; bases unmatched to any gene: 7.

V usage is TRBV7-9 and J usage is TRBJ1-6; 7 positions match TRBD1. The CDR3 contains 14 residues. The germline V gene encodes CDR1 SEHNR and CDR2 FQNEAQ (reference sequence). With V trimmed by 6 bases and J by 10 bases, 9 bases remained unmatched. The CDR3 nucleotides are TGTGCCAGCAGGTTCGGACAGGTCAACTCACCCCTCCACTTT. Protein sequence: CASRFGQVNSPLHF.

J is TRBJ2-5 and V is TRBV3-1 (or the pseudogene TRBV3-2), with a possible D match to TRBD2 (5 bases). This CDR3 comprises 15 residues. Germline V gene data show CDR1 as LGHDT and CDR2 as YNNKEL (reference sequence). Between the trimmed V and J ends, which lost 2 bases and 6 bases, there was a span of 16 bases. As DNA, the CDR3 is TGTGCCAGCAGCCAAAACCGTAGATTAGCGCAGACCCAGTACTTC. It specifies CASSQNRRLAQTQYF.

The chain is built from TRBV4-3 and TRBJ2-1; 10 nucleotides align to TRBD2. This CDR3 has 16 amino acids. With 4 bases clipped from V and 3 bases from J, the junction kept 6 bases outside the gene matches. Germline loops: CDR1 LGHNA, CDR2 YSLEER. In DNA form, the CDR3 reads TGCGCCAGCAGCCCGGGACTAGCGAACCGCTACAATGAGCAGTTCTTC. It encodes CASSPGLANRYNEQFF.

The chain uses TRBV28 and TRBJ1-3; D remains unclear. With 3 bases removed from V and 4 bases from J, the gap between germline ends came to 13 bases. The CDR3 is 15 residues long. Germline CDR1 reads MDHEN; CDR2 reads SYDVKM. The CDR3 coding sequence is TGTGCCAGCAGTTTTAGCGGGGTCTACGGAAACACCATATATTTT. Translating it yields CASSFSGVYGNTIYF.

V and J are TRBV2 and TRBJ1-5; the D gene is possibly TRBD1 (6 bases). CDR1 and CDR2 (germline): SNHLY, FYNNEI. Trimming shortened V by 6 bases and J by 7 bases, and 16 bases separated the two germline ends. The CDR3 runs to 14 residues. The CDR3 spells CASSLGQTTQPQHF. In DNA, the CDR3 is TGTGCCAGCAGCCTAGGACAGACAACACAGCCCCAGCATTTT. Combining the CDR3 with reference TRBV2 and TRBJ1-5 gives the whole variable domain EPEVTQTPSHQVTQMGQEVILRCVPISNHLYFYWYRQILGQKVEFLVSFYNNEISEKSEIFDDQFSVERPDGSNFTLKIRSTKLEDSAMYFCASSLGQTTQPQHFGDGTRLSIL.

A word on this clone: A far bigger clonotype differs at one base, so this is likely a read error. The chain has TRBV12-3 or TRBV12-4 and TRBJ1-1; D is unresolved. V shed 6 bases and J shed 4 bases, with 6 bases lying between them. This CDR3 is 11 amino acids long. The CDR3 region is CASSPTTEAFF. CDR3 DNA sequence: TGTGCCAGCAGCCCTACCACTGAAGCTTTCTTT.

This chain connects TRBV29-1 to TRBJ2-3, with 9 positions matching TRBD1. The CDR3 length is 15 residues. V dropped 4 bases and J dropped 0; count of bases not matched to a gene: 5. Germline lookup yields CDR1 SQVTM and CDR2 ANQGSEA. CDR3 bases: TGCAGCGTTGGGGACAGGGTTTGGAGCACAGATACGCAGTATTTT. Translated, it gives CSVGDRVWSTDTQYF.